This is a list of T cell receptor beta chains from one sample in a study of PD-1 blockade in classical Hodgkin lymphoma. Repertoires were generated with immunoSEQ multiplex PCR, while TCRdb's copy carries only in-frame clones and drops some. This table holds some 84,000 clones, over 90% found once. The material sequenced was peripheral blood mononuclear cells (PBMCs), taken before the second cycle of nivolumab. The origin of the receptors is a human donor with classical Hodgkin lymphoma. CDR3s include the opening cysteine and the closing phenylalanine or tryptophan.

V gene: TRBV5-6; J gene: TRBJ2-3; CDR3 protein: CASSLVSRYRTDTQYF
V gene: TRBV27; J gene: TRBJ1-1; CDR3 protein: CASSTNSRTEAFF
V gene: TRBV30; J gene: TRBJ1-1; CDR3 protein: CAWGREQGTEAFF
V gene: TRBV5-1; J gene: TRBJ2-7; CDR3 protein: CASSLDGSATYEQYF
V gene: TRBV14; J gene: TRBJ2-3; CDR3 protein: CASSRPSGRDTDTQYF
V gene: TRBV6-4; J gene: TRBJ1-2; CDR3 protein: CASSESGTGERGYTF
V gene: TRBV28; J gene: TRBJ1-2; CDR3 protein: CASSLAAGGMRGYTF
V gene: TRBV27; J gene: TRBJ2-1; CDR3 protein: CASSIRLAGNEQFF
V gene: TRBV28; J gene: TRBJ2-1; CDR3 protein: CASIRTSLAVNEQFF
V gene: TRBV5-6; J gene: .; CDR3 protein: CASSFGWRSSYEQYF
V gene: TRBV19; J gene: TRBJ1-5; CDR3 protein: CASSIGPGDQPQHF
V gene: TRBV6-1; J gene: .; CDR3 protein: CASSEGQGLYSYEQYF
V gene: TRBV9; J gene: TRBJ2-3; CDR3 protein: CASSVANSGRTDTQYF
V gene: TRBV2; J gene: TRBJ2-7; CDR3 protein: CASTGLAGELSEQYF
V gene: TRBV6-5; J gene: TRBJ1-2; CDR3 protein: CASSYPDRDAGYTF
V gene: TRBV12-1; J gene: TRBJ2-7; CDR3 protein: CASSLQAASKDYEQYF
V gene: TRBV12-5; J gene: TRBJ1-5; CDR3 protein: CASGRDRGEVRQPQHF
V gene: TRBV19; J gene: TRBJ1-3; CDR3 protein: CASAWDRDPGNTIYF
V gene: TRBV15; J gene: TRBJ2-3; CDR3 protein: CATSSWDSTQYF
V gene: TRBV14; J gene: TRBJ2-5; CDR3 protein: CASSQRTWEETQYF
V gene: TRBV7-9; J gene: TRBJ2-4; CDR3 protein: CASSLASRIGTGNIQYF
V gene: TRBV6-5; J gene: TRBJ1-1; CDR3 protein: CASSFSGTGGEAFF
V gene: TRBV5-1; J gene: TRBJ2-4; CDR3 protein: CASSPRLGKNIQYF
V gene: TRBV30; J gene: TRBJ2-3; CDR3 protein: CAWSYLTDTQYF
V gene: TRBV29-1; J gene: TRBJ2-3; CDR3 protein: CSAATGRTDTQYF
V gene: TRBV7-2; J gene: TRBJ1-5; CDR3 protein: CASSLAGAPWGNQPQHF
V gene: TRBV2; J gene: TRBJ2-5; CDR3 protein: CASKPEETQYF
V gene: TRBV27; J gene: TRBJ2-1; CDR3 protein: CASSVTSGTYNEQFF
V gene: TRBV19; J gene: TRBJ2-7; CDR3 protein: CASSLTGLTLSYEQYF
V gene: TRBV27; J gene: TRBJ1-4; CDR3 protein: CASRSGLRPSATNEKLFF